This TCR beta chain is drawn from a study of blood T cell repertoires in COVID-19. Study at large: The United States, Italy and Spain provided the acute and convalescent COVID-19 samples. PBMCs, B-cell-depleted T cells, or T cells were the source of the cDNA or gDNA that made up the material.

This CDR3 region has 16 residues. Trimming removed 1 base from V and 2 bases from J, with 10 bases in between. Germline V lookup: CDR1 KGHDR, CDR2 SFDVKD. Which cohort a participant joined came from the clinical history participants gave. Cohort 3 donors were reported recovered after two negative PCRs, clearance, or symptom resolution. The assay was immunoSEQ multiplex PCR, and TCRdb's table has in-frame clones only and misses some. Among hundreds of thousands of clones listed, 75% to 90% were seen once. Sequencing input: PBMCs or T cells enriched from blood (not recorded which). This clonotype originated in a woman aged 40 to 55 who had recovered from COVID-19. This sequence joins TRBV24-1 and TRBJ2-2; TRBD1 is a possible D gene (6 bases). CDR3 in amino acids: CATSDLGTTNTGELFF. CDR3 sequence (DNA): TGTGCCACCAGTGATTTAGGGACAACAAACACCGGGGAGCTGTTTTTT.